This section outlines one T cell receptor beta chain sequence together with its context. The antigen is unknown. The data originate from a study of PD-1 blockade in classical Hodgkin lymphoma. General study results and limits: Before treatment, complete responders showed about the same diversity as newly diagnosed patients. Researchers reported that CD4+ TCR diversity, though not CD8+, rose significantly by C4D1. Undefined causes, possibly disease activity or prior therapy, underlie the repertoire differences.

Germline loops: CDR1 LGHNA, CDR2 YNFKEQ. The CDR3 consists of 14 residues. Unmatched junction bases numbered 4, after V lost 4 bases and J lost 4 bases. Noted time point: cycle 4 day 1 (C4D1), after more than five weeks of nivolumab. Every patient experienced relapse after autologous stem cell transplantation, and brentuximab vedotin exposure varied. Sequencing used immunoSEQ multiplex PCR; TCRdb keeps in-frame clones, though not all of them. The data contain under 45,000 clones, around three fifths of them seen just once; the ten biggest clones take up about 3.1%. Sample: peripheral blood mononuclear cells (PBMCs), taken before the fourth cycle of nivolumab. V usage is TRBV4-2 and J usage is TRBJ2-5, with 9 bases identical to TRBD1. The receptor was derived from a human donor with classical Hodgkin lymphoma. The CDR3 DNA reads TGTGCCAGCAGCCCCGGGACAGGGAGAGAGACCCAGTACTTC. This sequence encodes CASSPGTGRETQYF.